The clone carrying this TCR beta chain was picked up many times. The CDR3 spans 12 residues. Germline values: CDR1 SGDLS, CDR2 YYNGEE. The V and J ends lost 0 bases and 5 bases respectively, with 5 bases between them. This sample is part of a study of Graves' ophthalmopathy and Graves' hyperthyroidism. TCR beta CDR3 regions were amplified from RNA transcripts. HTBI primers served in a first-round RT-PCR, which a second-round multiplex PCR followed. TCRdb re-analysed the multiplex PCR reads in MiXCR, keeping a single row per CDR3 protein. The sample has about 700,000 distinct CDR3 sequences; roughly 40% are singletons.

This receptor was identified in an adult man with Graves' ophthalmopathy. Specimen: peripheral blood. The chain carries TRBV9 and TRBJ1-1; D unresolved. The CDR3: CASSVGGTEAFF. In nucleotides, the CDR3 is TGTGCCAGCAGCGTAGGTGGGACTGAAGCTTTCTTT.